These 22 T cell receptor beta chains originate from one sample sequenced in a study of blood T cell repertoires in COVID-19. The table came from immunoSEQ multiplex PCR; TCRdb's copy has only in-frame clones and leaves some out. The sample includes 250,000 to 300,000 clones, about 88% of them seen just once. The sequenced material came from peripheral blood. Every receptor here comes from a woman aged 60-75 years with COVID-19, enrolled during active disease.

The chain employs TRBV19 and TRBJ1-5; 7 bases line up with TRBD1. Germline trimming cut 6 bases from V and 2 bases from J; bases unmatched to any gene: 7. The CDR3 runs 15 residues. The germline V gene encodes CDR1 LNHDA and CDR2 SQIVND (reference sequence). This chain's CDR3 is CASRSLTGGNQPQHF. CDR3 nucleotide sequence: TGTGCCAGTAGATCTCTAACAGGGGGCAATCAGCCCCAGCATTTT. The whole variable domain, remainder taken from reference TRBV19 and TRBJ1-5, is DGGITQSPKYLFRKEGQNVTLSCEQNLNHDAMYWYRQDPGQGLRLIYYSQIVNDFQKGDIAEGYSVSREKKESFPLTVTSAQKNPTAFYLCASRSLTGGNQPQHFGDGTRLSIL.

DNA for the CDR3: TGTGCCAGCAGCGTCGCCTTCGGGCAGGGGAACACTGAAGCTTTCTTT. It codes for CASSVAFGQGNTEAFF. The rearrangement joins TRBV9 to TRBJ1-1, with D possibly TRBD1 on 5 matching bases. Germline V gene data show CDR1 as SGDLS and CDR2 as YYNGEE. CDR3 length equals 16 residues. V gave up 2 bases and J gave up 1 base, with 15 bases separating them. Full variable domain (missing parts from reference TRBV9 and TRBJ1-1): DSGVTQTPKHLITATGQRVTLRCSPRSGDLSVYWYQQSLDQGLQFLIQYYNGEERAKGNILERFSAQQFPDLHSELNLSSLELGDSALYFCASSVAFGQGNTEAFFGQGTRLTVV.

This chain uses TRBV20-1 with TRBJ2-1; TRBD2 matches 7 bases. CDR1 and CDR2 (germline): DFQATT, SNEGSKA (reference sequence). The V segment lost 6 bases and the J segment 9 bases; nucleotides outside the gene matches: 5. The CDR3 is 11 amino acids. CDR3 residues: CSAGLGGEQFF. CDR3 DNA sequence: TGCAGTGCAGGACTAGGTGGTGAGCAGTTCTTC.

This sequence joins TRBV6-5 and TRBJ1-6; the match to TRBD1 covers 9 bases. CDR1 is MNHEY and CDR2 is SVGAGI in the germline V gene. V shed 6 bases, J shed 8 bases, and the junction held 11 bases outside the gene matches. The CDR3 is made up of 16 amino acids. CDR3 sequence (DNA): TGTGCCAGCAGCTACATTTCGGGACAGGGTTATTCACCCCTCCACTTT. It translates to CASSYISGQGYSPLHF.

This clone was seen only a few times. V usage is TRBV28 and J usage is TRBJ1-1, with D unclear. Germline CDR1 and CDR2: MDHEN and SYDVKM. V was pared by 8 bases and J by 4 bases, with 14 bases between. The CDR3 has 13 residues. Here the CDR3 reads CASQRLGGTEAFF. The CDR3 nucleotides are TGTGCCAGCCAAAGACTAGGAGGCACTGAAGCTTTCTTT.

As DNA, the CDR3 is TGTGCCAGCAGCCAGGGGGGAGCCCCCAATCAGCCCCAGCATTTT. This sequence encodes CASSQGGAPNQPQHF. The V gene is TRBV11-2, the J gene TRBJ1-5, with TRBD1 matching 7 bases. The CDR3 contains 15 residues. The V and J ends lost 5 bases and 3 bases, in that order; junction bases with no gene match: 7. The germline CDR1 and CDR2 sequences are SGHAT and FQNNGV.

This sequence joins TRBV7-9 and TRBJ1-6; 7 bases are a match to TRBD1. Germline V gene lookup returns CDR1 SEHNR and CDR2 FQNEAQ (reference sequence). The J segment lost 4 bases and the V segment lost 1 base, leaving 4 bases of the junction unmatched. The CDR3 has 16 residues. CDR3 sequence: CASSLEGQRYNSPLHF. In DNA form, the CDR3 reads TGTGCCAGCAGCTTAGAGGGACAGAGATATAATTCACCCCTCCACTTT.

The V and J genes are TRBV27 and TRBJ2-7; 7 bases line up with TRBD2. CDR3 size: 12 residues. The V gene end was trimmed by 2 bases and the J gene end by 6 bases; junction bases not matched to a gene: 1. Germline V gene data show CDR1 as MNHEY and CDR2 as SMNVEV (reference sequence). CDR3 sequence: CASSLTGGEQYF. CDR3 nucleotide sequence: TGTGCCAGCAGTTTAACGGGGGGCGAGCAGTACTTC.

The chain carries TRBV2 and TRBJ2-2; no definite D call. V was pared by 2 bases and J by 1 base, with 5 bases between. The CDR3 has 14 residues. CDR1 and CDR2 from the germline V gene are SNHLY and FYNNEI. The CDR3 DNA reads as TGTGCCAGCAGTGAAAATCTGAACACCGGGGAGCTGTTTTTT. Translating it yields CASSENLNTGELFF.

This chain uses TRBV9 with TRBJ2-1; TRBD2 matches at 10 bases. The CDR3 loop spans 16 amino acids. V lost 0 bases to trimming and J lost 1 base; unmatched junction nucleotides: 1. Germline V gene data show CDR1 as SGDLS and CDR2 as YYNGEE. The CDR3 region is CASSVVAGGSYNEQFF. The CDR3 DNA reads TGTGCCAGCAGCGTAGTAGCGGGAGGTTCCTACAATGAGCAGTTCTTC.

The chain combines TRBV7-9 with TRBJ2-3, with 8 bases fitting TRBD2. This CDR3 contains 16 residues. V gave up 0 bases and J gave up 5 bases; unmatched junction bases: 7. The germline CDR1 and CDR2 sequences are SEHNR and FQNEAQ (reference sequence). The CDR3 DNA reads TGTGCCAGCAGCTTAGCTGTCGGGGGGGCGAGAGATACGCAGTATTTT. Its protein product is CASSLAVGGARDTQYF.

The chain couples TRBV5-4 to TRBJ2-5; D is perhaps TRBD2 (7 bases). V shed 4 bases and J shed 7 bases, with 17 bases lying between them. CDR3 size: 14 residues. The germline CDR1 and CDR2 sequences are SGHNT and YYREEE (reference sequence). The CDR3 DNA reads as TGTGCCAGCAGCCCGCTCGGGGGCGGGGGGACCCAGTACTTC. Its protein is CASSPLGGGGTQYF.

The sample holds one count of this clone. This chain uses TRBV5-8 with TRBJ2-2; perhaps TRBD2 as D (5 bases). The V end was cut by 5 bases, the J end by 3 bases, with 11 bases between. Germline-derived CDR1 and CDR2 are SGHTS and YDEGEE. This CDR3 comprises 14 residues. CDR3 sequence (DNA): TGTGCCAGCAGGACGACGGGGTACACCGGGGAGCTGTTTTTT. Protein: CASRTTGYTGELFF.

J is TRBJ1-1 and V is TRBV7-3; tentative D call: TRBD1 (5 bases). The CDR3 is made up of 12 amino acids. The V end lost 5 bases, the J end lost 8 bases, and 12 bases lay between the germline ends. The germline V gene has CDR1 SGHTA and CDR2 FQGTGA. CDR3 coding DNA: TGTGCCAGCAGCAGCGACAGAGCCGAAGCTTTCTTT. Amino acids: CASSSDRAEAFF.

This chain links TRBV18 with TRBJ2-7; a weak D match, TRBD2 (7 bases). The length of the CDR3 is 14 residues. V lost 5 bases and J 3 bases, leaving 14 bases between the germline ends. The germline V gene encodes CDR1 KGHSH and CDR2 LQKENI. CDR3 loop: CASSSEGGGYEQYF. The CDR3 DNA is TGTGCCAGCTCATCTGAGGGGGGGGGCTACGAGCAGTACTTC.

J is TRBJ1-1 and V is TRBV18; the D gene is possibly TRBD1 (5 bases). With 3 bases removed from V and 2 bases from J, the gap between germline ends came to 10 bases. Germline V gene sequence: CDR1 KGHSH, CDR2 LQKENI. The CDR3 has 14 residues. CDR3 loop: CASSPRGSNTEAFF. DNA of the CDR3: TGTGCCAGCTCACCTCGGGGGAGCAACACTGAAGCTTTCTTT.

Points on this clone: Mismatch with germline at one junction end may stem from a read error. This chain links TRBV3-1 (or the pseudogene TRBV3-2) with TRBJ1-5, with D uncertain. Germline CDR1 is LGHDT and CDR2 is YNNKEL (reference sequence). The CDR3 covers 14 residues. This CDR3 reads CAGSRQDSNQPQHF. The CDR3 nucleotides are TGTGCCGGCAGCCGCCAGGATAGCAATCAGCCCCAGCATTTT.

This rearrangement joins TRBV15 to TRBJ2-1; 10 bases fit TRBD2. Germline lookup yields CDR1 LNHNV and CDR2 YYDKDF (reference sequence). V was pared by 0 bases and J by 2 bases, with 4 bases of the junction left unmatched. The CDR3 extends over 17 amino acids. The CDR3 sequence: CATSRDWTSGPYNEQFF. As DNA, the CDR3 is TGTGCCACCAGCAGAGATTGGACTAGCGGACCCTACAATGAGCAGTTCTTC.

The chain uses TRBV19 and TRBJ2-2, with 9 nucleotides matching TRBD1. The trim removed 7 bases at V and 4 bases at J, leaving 7 bases unmatched. Per the germline V gene, CDR1 is LNHDA and CDR2 is SQIVND (reference sequence). This CDR3 spans 15 amino acids. CDR3 amino acids: CASIPGQGPTGELFF. The DNA for the CDR3 is TGTGCCAGTATTCCGGGACAGGGTCCCACCGGGGAGCTGTTTTTT.

This clone turned up a few times. The chain couples TRBV2 to TRBJ1-4, with TRBD1 matching over 9 bases. CDR1 and CDR2 from the germline V gene are SNHLY and FYNNEI. J was trimmed by 8 bases and V by 6 bases; bases with no gene match: 7. This CDR3 is built from 14 residues. CDR3 nucleotides: TGTGCCAGCAGAGTACAGGGGGCGCGGGAAAAACTGTTTTTT. Residues: CASRVQGAREKLFF.

The gene calls are TRBV11-1 and TRBJ2-7; the match to TRBD1 covers 9 bases. V trimming: 5 bases; J trimming: 6 bases; junction bases outside the gene matches: 8. Germline lookup yields CDR1 SGHAT and CDR2 FQDESV (reference sequence). The CDR3 extends over 14 amino acids. CDR3 DNA: TGTGCCAGCAGCGCCGGGACAGGGATCCTCGAGCAGTACTTC. It specifies CASSAGTGILEQYF.

V and J are TRBV18 and TRBJ2-5; weak D call: TRBD1 (6 bases). This CDR3 contains 13 residues. Trimming stripped 3 bases from V and 5 bases from J, with 10 bases between. CDR1 and CDR2 from the germline V gene are KGHSH and LQKENI. The CDR3, as DNA: TGTGCCAGCTCACCGCAGGGGTTGGAGACCCAGTACTTC. It codes for CASSPQGLETQYF.